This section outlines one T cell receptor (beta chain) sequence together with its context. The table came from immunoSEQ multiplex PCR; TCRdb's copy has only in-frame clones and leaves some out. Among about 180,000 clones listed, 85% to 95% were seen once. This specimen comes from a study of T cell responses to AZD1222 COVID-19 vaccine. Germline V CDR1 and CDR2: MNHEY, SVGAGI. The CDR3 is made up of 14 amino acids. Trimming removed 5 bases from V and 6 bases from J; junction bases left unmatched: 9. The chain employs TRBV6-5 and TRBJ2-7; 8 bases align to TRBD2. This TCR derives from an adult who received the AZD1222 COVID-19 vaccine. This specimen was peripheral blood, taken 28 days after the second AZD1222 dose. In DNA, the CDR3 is TGTGCCAGCAGTAACATAGGACTAGCCGGCGAGCAGTACTTC. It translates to CASSNIGLAGEQYF.